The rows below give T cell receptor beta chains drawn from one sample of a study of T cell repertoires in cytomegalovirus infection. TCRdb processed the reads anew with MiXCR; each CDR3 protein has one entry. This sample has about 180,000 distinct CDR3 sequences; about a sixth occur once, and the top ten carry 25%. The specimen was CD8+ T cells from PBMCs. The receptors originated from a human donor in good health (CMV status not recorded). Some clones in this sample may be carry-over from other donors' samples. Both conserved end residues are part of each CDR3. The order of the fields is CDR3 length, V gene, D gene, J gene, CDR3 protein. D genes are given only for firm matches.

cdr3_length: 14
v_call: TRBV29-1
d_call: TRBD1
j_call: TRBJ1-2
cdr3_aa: CSVGRQGKGHGYTF

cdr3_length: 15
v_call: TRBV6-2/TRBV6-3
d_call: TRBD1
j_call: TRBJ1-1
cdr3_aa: CASSSPDRVNTEAFF

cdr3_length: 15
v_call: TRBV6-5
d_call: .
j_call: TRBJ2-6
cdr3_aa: CASKGGASGANVLTF

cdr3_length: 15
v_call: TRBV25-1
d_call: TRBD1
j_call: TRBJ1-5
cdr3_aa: CASSRGQGSNQPQHF

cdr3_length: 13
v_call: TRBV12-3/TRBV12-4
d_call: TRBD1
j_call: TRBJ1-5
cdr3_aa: CASEDRGDQPQHF

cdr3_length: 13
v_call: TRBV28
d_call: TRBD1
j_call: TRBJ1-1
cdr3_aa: CACRDRGNTEAFF

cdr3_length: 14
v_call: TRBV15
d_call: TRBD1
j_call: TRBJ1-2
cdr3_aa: CATRRDRANYGYTF

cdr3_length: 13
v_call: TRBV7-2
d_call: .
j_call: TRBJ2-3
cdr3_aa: CASSLARRDTQYF

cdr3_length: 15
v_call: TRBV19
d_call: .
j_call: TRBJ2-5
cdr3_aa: CASSIEAAYQETQYF

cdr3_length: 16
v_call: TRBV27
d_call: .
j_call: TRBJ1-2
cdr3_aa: CASSFLGQRANYGYTF

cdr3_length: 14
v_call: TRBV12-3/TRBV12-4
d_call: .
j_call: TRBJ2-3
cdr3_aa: CASSFALGTDTQYF